Each of the 9 T cell receptor beta chains below was sequenced from the same sample in a study of blood T cell repertoires in COVID-19. Sequenced by immunoSEQ multiplex PCR; TCRdb stores in-frame clones only, minus some. Of fewer than 55,000 clones in the sample, about four fifths were seen once. Sequenced input: peripheral blood. The receptors derive from a man between 65 and 80 years old with active COVID-19.

The chain combines TRBV6-5 with TRBJ2-1; D is possibly TRBD2 (6 bases). The ends were cut back, 5 bases at V and 4 bases at J, with 6 bases in the middle. This CDR3 spans 12 amino acids. Germline CDR1 MNHEY, CDR2 SVGAGI. For the CDR3, the DNA is TGTGCCAGCAGTAGCGGGTACAATGAGCAGTTCTTC. Translated, it gives CASSSGYNEQFF.

The V gene is TRBV3-1 (or the pseudogene TRBV3-2), the J gene TRBJ1-6; D is undetermined. Deletions cut 2 bases from V and 4 bases from J, with 9 bases between. The CDR3 extends over 15 amino acids. Germline V gene sequence: CDR1 LGHDT, CDR2 YNNKEL (reference sequence). In DNA, the CDR3 is TGTGCCAGCAGCCAAAGTGAACAGTATAATTCACCCCTCCACTTT. Protein product: CASSQSEQYNSPLHF.

The chain combines TRBV7-2 with TRBJ2-5; D unresolved. The length of the CDR3 is 14 residues. Germline CDR1 SGHTA, CDR2 FQGNSA. Trimming took off 5 bases at V and 2 bases at J, with 12 bases between the two ends. CDR3 sequence (DNA): TGTGCCAGCAGCGTAGGATTCGGGCAAGAGACCCAGTACTTC. It yields the protein CASSVGFGQETQYF.

The chain couples TRBV4-1 to TRBJ2-3, with 9 nucleotides matching TRBD2. Trimming took 3 bases from V and 8 from J; bases not matched to a gene: 12. The germline CDR1 and CDR2 sequences are MGHRA and YSYEKL. The length of the CDR3 is 16 residues. CDR3 coding DNA: TGCGCCAGCAGCCACCCCGGGCGGGGGGGCACCGGTACGCAGTATTTT. Encoded protein: CASSHPGRGGTGTQYF.

The chain joins TRBV7-6 to TRBJ2-1; D may be TRBD1 (5 bases). From germline, CDR1 is SGHVS and CDR2 FNYEAQ. The CDR3 covers 12 residues. The ends were cut back, 1 base at V and 11 bases at J, with 9 bases in the middle. The CDR3 DNA reads TGTGCCAGCAGCTTAGTGGACACTAAGCAGTTCTTC. The encoded protein is CASSLVDTKQFF.

V and J are TRBV7-8 and TRBJ2-1, with a weak D call TRBD2 (6 bases). Germline V gene data show CDR1 as SGHVS and CDR2 as FQNEAQ. The ends were cut back, 2 bases at V and 4 bases at J, with 9 bases in the middle. This CDR3 is built from 14 residues. CDR3 sequence reads: CASSLSGGYNEQFF. The CDR3 bases are TGTGCCAGCAGCTTATCTGGAGGGTACAATGAGCAGTTCTTC.

The chain recombines TRBV3-1 (or the pseudogene TRBV3-2) with TRBJ2-3; 10 bases are a match to TRBD1. The CDR3 covers 17 residues. With V trimmed by 4 bases and J by 1 base, 8 bases remained unmatched. Germline CDR1 and CDR2: LGHDT and YNNKEL (reference sequence). The CDR3 DNA reads as TGTGCCAGCAGCCCGACAGGACAGGGGGTTCGCACAGATACGCAGTATTTT. It yields the protein CASSPTGQGVRTDTQYF.

This sequence joins TRBV10-3 and TRBJ2-2; D is possibly TRBD2 (5 bases). There are 15 residues in the CDR3. CDR1 and CDR2 from the germline V gene are ENHRY and SYGVKD. Between the trimmed V and J ends, which lost 0 bases and 10 bases, there was a span of 15 bases. The DNA of the CDR3 is TGTGCCATCAGTGAGTCGATGGAGGCAATAACGGAGCTGTTTTTT. This codes for CAISESMEAITELFF.

V gene TRBV14 combines with J gene TRBJ2-3; 7 bases line up with TRBD1. Germline assignment: CDR1 SGHDN and CDR2 FVKESK. Losses at the gene ends were 6 bases for V and 1 base for J; bases not matched to a gene: 1. The CDR3 has 13 residues. In DNA, the CDR3 is TGTGCCAGCAGGGGGACAGGCACAGATACGCAGTATTTT. Protein: CASRGTGTDTQYF.